Shown below are 19 T cell receptor beta chains from a single sample sequenced in a study of blood T cell repertoires in COVID-19. Assay: immunoSEQ multiplex PCR; the TCRdb copy retains only in-frame clones and omits some. The sample contains 300,000 to 450,000 clones, 87% of which appear only once. Specimen: peripheral blood. These receptors originate from an older woman with COVID-19, enrolled during active disease.

The sample holds a few counts of this clone. The chain carries TRBV7-9 and TRBJ1-2; no definite D call. Germline V gives CDR1 SEHNR, CDR2 FQNEAQ (reference sequence). Trimming left V 3 bases short and J 4 bases short, with 15 bases between. This CDR3 spans 15 amino acids. The CDR3 loop is CASSFNGPEGYGYTF. The DNA of the CDR3 is TGTGCCAGCAGCTTCAACGGTCCTGAGGGCTATGGCTACACCTTC.

The rearrangement joins TRBV28 to TRBJ1-1; the D gene is possibly TRBD1 (6 bases). Germline V CDR1 and CDR2: MDHEN, SYDVKM. The V gene lost 4 bases and the J gene lost 1 base, with 10 bases spanning the gap. This CDR3 is 14 amino acids long. In DNA, the CDR3 is TGTGCCAGCAGTTACAGGGAGAGGAACACTGAAGCTTTCTTT. This translates into CASSYRERNTEAFF.

The chain joins TRBV3-1 (or the pseudogene TRBV3-2) to TRBJ2-3; the match to TRBD2 covers 11 bases. This CDR3 has 17 residues. V lost 1 base and J lost 1; bases outside the gene matches: 4. In germline, CDR1 is LGHDT, CDR2 YNNKEL (reference sequence). CDR3 protein: CASSQAGLAGGTDTQYF. CDR3 sequence (DNA): TGTGCCAGCAGCCAAGCTGGACTAGCGGGCGGCACAGATACGCAGTATTTT.

This clone was observed once. The J gene is TRBJ2-2, the V gene TRBV2, with D possibly TRBD2 on 6 matching bases. V was shortened by 1 base and J by 6 bases, with 9 bases between the two germline ends. Germline assignment: CDR1 SNHLY and CDR2 FYNNEI. This CDR3 is 14 amino acids long. The DNA for the CDR3 is TGTGCCAGCAGTGAAGGGAGGGGTTCCGGGGAGCTGTTTTTT. Residues: CASSEGRGSGELFF.

The chain combines TRBV11-2 with TRBJ2-1; D may be TRBD2 (6 bases). Germline V lookup: CDR1 SGHAT, CDR2 FQNNGV. V shed 5 bases and J shed 0 bases, with 11 bases lying between them. The CDR3 runs 15 residues. Written as DNA, the CDR3 is TGTGCCAGCAGCCGGGAGTTTTTCTCCTACAATGAGCAGTTCTTC. Encoded protein: CASSREFFSYNEQFF.

In the case of this clone: Different DNA sequences within this sample yield the same CDR3. The chain is built from TRBV2 and TRBJ1-5; 10 bases align to TRBD1. V shed 4 bases and J 5 bases; nucleotides not matched to a gene: 2. The germline CDR1 and CDR2 sequences are SNHLY and FYNNEI. The CDR3 is 14 residues long. The CDR3 here is CASSGTGGYQPQHF. As DNA, the CDR3 is TGTGCCAGCAGTGGGACAGGGGGTTATCAGCCCCAGCATTTT.

This clone has a single count. This rearrangement joins TRBV5-1 to TRBJ2-3, with 9 bases aligning to TRBD1. This CDR3 has 15 amino acids. CDR1 is SGHRS and CDR2 is YFSETQ in the germline V gene. The V and J ends lost 0 bases and 4 bases, in that order; junction bases with no gene match: 3. CDR3 sequence reads: CASSLGDREADTQYF. In nucleotides, the CDR3 is TGCGCCAGCAGCTTGGGGGACAGGGAGGCAGATACGCAGTATTTT.

This clone was recorded a few times. This chain joins TRBV28 and TRBJ1-5; unclear D gene. This CDR3 is 14 amino acids long. Trimming left V 8 bases short and J 4 bases short, with 15 bases between. Germline V gene data show CDR1 as MDHEN and CDR2 as SYDVKM. The CDR3 spells CASGGGVENQPQHF. CDR3 DNA sequence: TGTGCCAGCGGAGGTGGCGTTGAGAATCAGCCCCAGCATTTT.

The chain links TRBV6-5 to TRBJ1-2, with 8 bases aligning to TRBD1. V shed 5 bases, J shed 5 bases, and the junction held 7 bases outside the gene matches. Germline V gene lookup returns CDR1 MNHEY and CDR2 SVGAGI. The CDR3 consists of 14 residues. CDR3 DNA: TGTGCCAGCAGTCCCTGGGACAGGACGTATGGCTACACCTTC. Its translation is CASSPWDRTYGYTF.

The CDR3 sequence: CSASFEDYEQYF. The DNA of the CDR3 is TGCAGTGCTAGTTTCGAGGACTACGAGCAGTACTTC. The chain recombines TRBV20-1 with TRBJ2-7; D not resolved. The germline CDR1 and CDR2 sequences are DFQATT and SNEGSKA (reference sequence). Trimming removed 3 bases from V and 3 bases from J, with 9 bases in between. CDR3 length: 12 residues.

The chain uses TRBV4-1 and TRBJ1-1; the match to TRBD1 covers 10 bases. The junction had 3 bases not matched to a gene; V was cut back by 4 bases and J by 1 base. The CDR3 spans 15 residues. Germline CDR1 reads MGHRA; CDR2 reads YSYEKL. The CDR3 DNA sequence: TGCGCCAGCAGCCTCCGGGACAGGGGGAACACTGAAGCTTTCTTT. It yields the protein CASSLRDRGNTEAFF.

The genes are TRBV19 and TRBJ1-1; D possibly corresponds to TRBD1 (5 bases). CDR1 LNHDA and CDR2 SQIVND come from the germline V gene (reference sequence). Trimming shortened V by 5 bases and J by 1 base, and 17 bases separated the two germline ends. This CDR3 is built from 16 residues. CDR3 in amino acids: CASSPPTGYGNTEAFF. CDR3 coding DNA: TGTGCCAGTAGTCCCCCAACAGGATATGGGAACACTGAAGCTTTCTTT.

The V and J genes are TRBV19 and TRBJ1-5; 10 bases match TRBD1. With 2 bases clipped from V and 7 bases from J, the junction kept 5 bases outside the gene matches. The CDR3 contains 15 residues. Germline-derived CDR1 and CDR2 are LNHDA and SQIVND (reference sequence). The CDR3 coding sequence is TGTGCCAGTAGTATAATCGACAGGGGGCGGCAGCCCCAGCATTTT. This sequence encodes CASSIIDRGRQPQHF.

The chain combines TRBV6-5 with TRBJ1-1; D is ambiguous. Trimming cost V 2 bases and J 0 bases, with 10 bases left between them. The CDR3 is 15 amino acids. The germline V gene encodes CDR1 MNHEY and CDR2 SVGAGI. CDR3 loop: CASSYGRRMNTEAFF. Written as DNA, the CDR3 is TGTGCCAGCAGTTACGGGAGAAGAATGAACACTGAAGCTTTCTTT.

The gene calls are TRBV7-8 and TRBJ1-5, with TRBD1 identical over 7 bases. The V gene's germline CDR1 is SGHVS and CDR2 FQNEAQ. The CDR3 consists of 16 residues. V gave up 5 bases and J gave up 4 bases; unmatched junction bases: 11. The CDR3 spells CASSPGQALMNQPQHF. The CDR3 DNA reads TGTGCCAGCAGCCCCGGACAGGCGTTGATGAATCAGCCCCAGCATTTT. Full variable domain (rest looked up from reference TRBV7-8 and TRBJ1-5): GAGVSQSPRYKVAKRGQDVALRCDPISGHVSLFWYQQALGQGPEFLTYFQNEAQLDKSGLPSDRFFAERPEGSVSTLKIQRTQQEDSAVYLCASSPGQALMNQPQHFGDGTRLSIL.

The chain has TRBV5-1 and TRBJ1-4, with a possible D match to TRBD1 (5 bases). This CDR3 spans 14 amino acids. V was trimmed by 3 bases and J by 4 bases, leaving 10 bases between them. Germline V CDR1 and CDR2: SGHRS, YFSETQ. The CDR3 DNA reads as TGCGCCAGCAGCTCGGGACTGTATAATGAAAAACTGTTTTTT. The encoded protein is CASSSGLYNEKLFF.

This chain links TRBV9 with TRBJ1-2; 7 bases are a match to TRBD1. Germline trimming cut 0 bases from V and 8 bases from J; bases unmatched to any gene: 7. Germline V lookup: CDR1 SGDLS, CDR2 YYNGEE. The CDR3 sequence is 14 residues long. CDR3 in amino acids: CASSVVPTGEGYTF. CDR3 in DNA: TGTGCCAGCAGCGTAGTCCCTACAGGGGAAGGCTACACCTTC.

This clone was counted only a few times. The chain carries TRBV7-8 and TRBJ2-2; no reliable D call. The V gene lost 3 bases and the J gene lost 0 bases, with 11 bases spanning the gap. The germline gives CDR1 SGHVS, CDR2 FQNEAQ. The CDR3 has 16 residues. CDR3 amino acids: CASSLVVGANTGELFF. As DNA, the CDR3 is TGTGCCAGCAGCTTGGTTGTAGGAGCGAACACCGGGGAGCTGTTTTTT.

V gene TRBV5-1 combines with J gene TRBJ1-5, with TRBD1 matching 9 bases. The J segment lost 2 bases and the V segment lost 4 bases, leaving 10 bases of the junction unmatched. Germline values: CDR1 SGHRS, CDR2 YFSETQ. This CDR3 is built from 17 residues. DNA for the CDR3: TGCGCCAGCAGCGTCGGGACAGGGATCCAGGGCAATCAGCCCCAGCATTTT. It translates to CASSVGTGIQGNQPQHF.